A single sample is the source of the 28 T cell receptor beta chains below, sequenced in a study of CD8 T cells in Susac syndrome. Reverse transcription of about 0.45 to 1 ug RNA was performed with random hexamers. Each CDR3 protein gets one entry after TCRdb re-called the immunoSEQ multiplex PCR reads with MiXCR. The table includes 1,500 to 2,000 distinct CDR3 sequences, about three fifths detected once. TEMRA sorting used CD27 and CD45RA to define memory subsets. Sequencing used CD8+ TEMRA cells from PBMCs. Indicated subset: FACS-sorted terminally differentiated effector memory CD8+ T cells re-expressing CD45RA (CD8+ TEMRA). The receptors come from a human donor with Susac syndrome.

This clonotype was picked up one time. The chain recombines TRBV24-1 with TRBJ1-6; no clear D. The CDR3 is made up of 16 amino acids. From germline, CDR1 is KGHDR and CDR2 SFDVKD. Between the trimmed V and J ends, which lost 9 bases and 8 bases, there was a span of 22 bases. CDR3 amino acids: CATLYFWATEDSPLHF. In DNA, the CDR3 is TGTGCCACCTTGTATTTTTGGGCCACCGAGGATTCACCCCTCCACTTT.

For this clonotype: The DNA is left out, because the CDR3 cannot be placed on it with certainty; the CDR3 is given as TCRdb lists it. This chain joins TRBV23-1 and TRBJ1-4; TRBD1 reflects the table's D call only, with no check against the DNA. TRBV23-1 has ORF status, its function being uncertain. Ends included, the CDR3 has 18 residues. The CDR3: CASSQSNREGRRMKNCFF.

The V and J genes are TRBV4-3 and TRBJ2-7, with 7 bases matching TRBD1. This CDR3 spans 17 amino acids. The germline CDR1 and CDR2 sequences are LGHNA and YSLEER. With V trimmed by 1 base and J by 4 bases, 13 bases remained unmatched. The CDR3 loop reads CASSQGIPPGTAYEQYF. CDR3 bases: TGCGCCAGCAGCCAAGGGATCCCCCCCGGGACAGCTTACGAGCAGTACTTC.

The chain has TRBV6-1 and TRBJ2-5; 9 bases agree with TRBD2. Germline assignment: CDR1 MNHNS and CDR2 SASEGT. The CDR3 has 16 residues. The J segment lost 10 bases and the V segment lost 5 bases, leaving 17 bases of the junction unmatched. The CDR3 DNA reads TGTGCCAGCAGTATGGGGACTAGCCTCTCCGGGGAAAACCAGTACTTC. Translation: CASSMGTSLSGENQYF.

This clonotype was found once. The chain has TRBV19 and TRBJ2-7; TRBD1 or TRBD2 may be the D gene (5 bases each). The V end was cut by 3 bases, the J end by 3 bases, with 21 bases between. Looked up from germline, CDR1 is LNHDA and CDR2 is SQIVND (reference sequence). CDR3 size: 17 residues. The CDR3 nucleotides read TGTGCCAGTAGTATCACGCCCGGGGCCGATTTTCTCTACGAGCAGTACTTC. It translates to CASSITPGADFLYEQYF.

As for this clonotype: At one end the junction does not follow the germline gene, possibly because of a read error. This chain connects TRBV4-3 to TRBJ1-1; D remains unclear. The germline V gene has CDR1 LGHNA and CDR2 YSLEER. The CDR3 consists of 13 residues. The CDR3 DNA sequence: TGCGCGAGCAGCCCTCAGAGAAACACTGAAGCTTTGTTT. Translated: CASSPQRNTEALF.

A few counts support this clonotype. The chain recombines TRBV7-8 with TRBJ2-7, with 14 bases aligning to TRBD2. The germline gives CDR1 SGHVS, CDR2 FQNEAQ. The CDR3 has 16 residues. The trim removed 5 bases at V and 4 bases at J, leaving 7 bases unmatched. The CDR3 DNA reads TGTGCCAGCAGCCCCGGACTAGCGGGGGGACAATACGAGCAGTACTTC. Translating it yields CASSPGLAGGQYEQYF.

In this sample, this clonotype turned up once. The chain employs TRBV9 and TRBJ1-3; D is ambiguous. Looked up from germline, CDR1 is SGDLS and CDR2 is YYNGEE. The length of the CDR3 is 17 residues. Trimming left V 0 bases short and J 8 bases short, with 21 bases between. CDR3 in amino acids: CASSVEPPGVRLDTIYF. The CDR3 DNA sequence: TGTGCCAGCAGCGTAGAGCCTCCGGGAGTCCGTTTAGACACCATATATTTT. The full variable domain, its missing parts supplied by reference TRBV9 and TRBJ1-3, is DSGVTQTPKHLITATGQRVTLRCSPRSGDLSVYWYQQSLDQGLQFLIQYYNGEERAKGNILERFSAQQFPDLHSELNLSSLELGDSALYFCASSVEPPGVRLDTIYFGEGSWLTVV.

J is TRBJ2-1 and V is TRBV7-9; TRBD1 aligns across 9 bases. The CDR3 runs 15 residues. Germline V CDR1 and CDR2: SEHNR, FQNEAQ (reference sequence). V was pared by 9 bases and J by 3 bases, with 9 bases of the junction left unmatched. The CDR3 region has the DNA TGTGCCAGATTCTCCGGGACAGGGATCTACAATGAGCAGTTCTTC. Translating it yields CARFSGTGIYNEQFF. Full variable domain (remainder filled in from reference TRBV7-9 and TRBJ2-1): DTGVSQNPRHKITKRGQNVTFRCDPISEHNRLYWYRQTLGQGPEFLTYFQNEAQLEKSRLLSDRFSAERPKGSFSTLEIQRTEQGDSAMYLCARFSGTGIYNEQFFGPGTRLTVL.

Worth noting for this clonotype: One junction end disagrees with the germline gene, perhaps due to a read error. The CDR3 DNA follows: TGTGCCAACAGTATGGGGACTAGTCTCTCCGGGGAGACCCAGTACTTC. The encoded protein is CANSMGTSLSGETQYF. This chain joins TRBV6-1 and TRBJ2-5; 8 bases are a match to TRBD2. This CDR3 contains 16 residues. Looked up from germline, CDR1 is MNHNS and CDR2 is SASEGT.

The chain is built from TRBV6-2 or TRBV6-3 and TRBJ2-7, with a possible D match to TRBD1 (6 bases). Germline CDR1 is MNHEY and CDR2 is SVGEGT. The CDR3 totals 14 residues. V was shortened by 0 bases and J by 4 bases, with 10 bases between the two germline ends. CDR3 sequence: CASSYSGAGYEQYF. CDR3 in DNA: TGTGCCAGCAGTTACTCGGGGGCAGGGTACGAGCAGTACTTC.

The chain combines TRBV9 with TRBJ2-7; D remains unclear. The CDR3 loop spans 13 amino acids. In germline, CDR1 is SGDLS, CDR2 YYNGEE. V dropped 0 bases and J dropped 5 bases, with 9 bases sitting between them. The CDR3, as DNA: TGTGCCAGCAGCGTAGATGGGTGGAACGAGCAGTACTTC. Protein: CASSVDGWNEQYF.

This clonotype occurred a few times. The V call is TRBV7-3, the J call TRBJ2-1; 11 nucleotides line up with TRBD2. The CDR3 sequence is 16 residues long. V was clipped by 6 bases and J by 7 bases; unmatched bases: 11. From germline, CDR1 is SGHTA and CDR2 FQGTGA. The CDR3 DNA is TGTGCCAGCAGTTACCGTAGCGGGGGGGCGAGGAATGAGCAGTTCTTC. Its protein is CASSYRSGGARNEQFF.

This clonotype was seen a handful of times. The chain employs TRBV19 and TRBJ1-1, with TRBD1 as a possible D gene (5 bases). Trimming took off 3 bases at V and 1 base at J, with 9 bases between the two ends. Germline values: CDR1 LNHDA, CDR2 SQIVND (reference sequence). The CDR3 runs to 14 residues. The CDR3 sequence: CASSMIGQNTEAFF. The DNA for the CDR3 is TGTGCCAGTAGTATGATCGGACAGAACACTGAAGCTTTCTTT.

This clonotype was recorded a few times. V is TRBV4-3 and J is TRBJ1-3, with a possible D match to TRBD1 (6 bases). Per the germline V gene, CDR1 is LGHNA and CDR2 is YSLEER. V lost 0 bases and J 0 bases, leaving 15 bases between the germline ends. The CDR3 runs 18 residues. The CDR3 reads CASSQDSGDVNSGNTIYF. The CDR3 DNA sequence: TGCGCCAGCAGCCAAGATTCAGGGGACGTCAACTCTGGAAACACCATATATTTT.

The chain combines TRBV2 with TRBJ2-1; a possible D gene is TRBD1 (5 bases). There are 13 residues in the CDR3. Per germline, CDR1 SNHLY and CDR2 FYNNEI. Trimming took 6 bases from V and 4 from J, leaving 10 bases between them. The CDR3 bases are TGTGCCAGCAGACCAGGGTCATACAATGAGCAGTTCTTC. Protein: CASRPGSYNEQFF. Full variable domain (rest looked up from reference TRBV2 and TRBJ2-1): EPEVTQTPSHQVTQMGQEVILRCVPISNHLYFYWYRQILGQKVEFLVSFYNNEISEKSEIFDDQFSVERPDGSNFTLKIRSTKLEDSAMYFCASRPGSYNEQFFGPGTRLTVL.

The genes are TRBV6-4 and TRBJ2-1; D might be TRBD2 (7 bases). The CDR3 extends over 14 amino acids. Trimming pared 9 bases from V and 6 bases from J, leaving 18 bases between. Germline CDR1 reads MRHNA; CDR2 reads SNTAGT. The CDR3 sequence is CARGGLPGLNEQFF. Written as DNA, the CDR3 is TGTGCCAGGGGGGGGCTACCCGGTCTCAATGAGCAGTTCTTC.

V is TRBV20-1 and J is TRBJ2-1; perhaps TRBD1 as D (5 bases). CDR3 length equals 16 residues. The germline V and J ends were trimmed by 0 bases and 5 bases, with 17 bases remaining between them. CDR1 and CDR2 from the germline V gene are DFQATT and SNEGSKA (reference sequence). CDR3 sequence reads: CSARDFRQISHNEQFF. The CDR3 DNA reads TGCAGTGCTAGAGATTTTCGACAGATTAGTCACAATGAGCAGTTCTTC.

This CDR3 is CASRYSTVVRDTQYF. The CDR3, as DNA: TGTGCCAGCAGATATTCCACGGTGGTGAGAGATACGCAGTATTTT. The chain joins TRBV6-2 or TRBV6-3 to TRBJ2-3; D remains ambiguous. Trimming cost V 6 bases and J 5 bases, with 18 bases left between them. This CDR3 has 15 amino acids. Germline loops: CDR1 MNHEY, CDR2 SVGEGT.

This clonotype qualifies as large. This sequence joins TRBV7-9 and TRBJ1-5, with 7 nucleotides matching TRBD1. Germline values: CDR1 SEHNR, CDR2 FQNEAQ (reference sequence). After removal of 5 bases from V and 2 bases from J, the junction contained 6 bases not matched to a gene. The CDR3 has 15 amino acids. The CDR3 loop reads CASSQKGAGNQPQHF. The CDR3 DNA reads TGTGCCAGCAGCCAGAAGGGGGCTGGCAATCAGCCCCAGCATTTT.

This chain connects TRBV4-3 to TRBJ2-2; the D gene is possibly TRBD2 (6 bases). Germline CDR1 LGHNA, CDR2 YSLEER. The germline V and J ends were trimmed by 0 bases and 7 bases, with 15 bases remaining between them. This CDR3 has 16 amino acids. CDR3 sequence: CASSQDWDSVNGELFF. The CDR3 DNA sequence: TGCGCCAGCAGCCAAGATTGGGACTCTGTGAACGGGGAGCTGTTTTTT.

The rearrangement joins TRBV15 to TRBJ2-1; 8 bases map to TRBD1. V was pared by 6 bases and J by 0 bases, with 7 bases of the junction left unmatched. Germline CDR1 reads LNHNV; CDR2 reads YYDKDF (reference sequence). The CDR3 is 16 residues long. The CDR3 reads CATRTRTGSSYNEQFF. CDR3 DNA: TGTGCCACCAGAACGAGGACAGGGAGCTCCTACAATGAGCAGTTCTTC.

This clonotype was seen a single time. This sequence joins TRBV4-3 and TRBJ1-5; D may be TRBD1 (6 bases). Per germline, CDR1 LGHNA and CDR2 YSLEER. Trimming stripped 3 bases from V and 2 bases from J, with 11 bases between. This CDR3 has 15 residues. CDR3 sequence reads: CASSQLRGGNQPQHF. The CDR3 DNA reads TGCGCCAGCAGCCAGCTCAGGGGCGGCAATCAGCCCCAGCATTTT.

For this clonotype: A read error may be the cause here, since a much bigger clone is one base away. This chain links TRBV29-1 with TRBJ2-7; tentatively, D is TRBD1 or TRBD2 (5 bases each). The CDR3 has 13 amino acids. V lost 8 bases and J lost 6, with 20 bases in between. Germline CDR1 and CDR2: SQVTM and ANQGSEA. The CDR3 here is CSTTGTTTLEQYF. DNA of the CDR3: TGCAGCACGACCGGGACCACGACGCTCGAGCAGTACTTC.

The V call is TRBV29-1, the J call TRBJ1-5; 7 bases fit TRBD1. CDR1 is SQVTM, CDR2 ANQGSEA, per germline. There are 15 residues in the CDR3. V was pared by 6 bases and J by 7 bases, with 15 bases of the junction left unmatched. CDR3 in amino acids: CSVGGGGERDQPQHF. The CDR3 bases are TGCAGCGTGGGGGGAGGGGGCGAAAGAGACCAGCCCCAGCATTTT.

The chain joins TRBV7-9 to TRBJ1-2, with no clear D. Germline V gene data show CDR1 as SEHNR and CDR2 as FQNEAQ (reference sequence). The CDR3 has 12 amino acids. Trimming left V 1 base short and J 8 bases short, with 8 bases between. In DNA form, the CDR3 reads TGTGCCAGCAGCTTAGGGCTAGAGGGCTACACCTTC. This sequence encodes CASSLGLEGYTF.

The V gene is TRBV9, the J gene TRBJ2-3; no definite D call. Trimming stripped 4 bases from V and 5 bases from J, with 8 bases between. CDR3 length equals 12 residues. CDR1 is SGDLS, CDR2 YYNGEE, per germline. The CDR3 nucleotides are TGTGCCAGCAGCAGGGTAGAAGATACGCAGTATTTT. Amino acids: CASSRVEDTQYF.

The rearrangement links TRBV13 to TRBJ2-1; D unclear. Per the germline V gene, CDR1 is PRHDT and CDR2 is FYEKMQ (reference sequence). Between the trimmed V and J ends, which lost 1 base and 6 bases, there was a span of 7 bases. CDR3 size: 13 residues. In nucleotides, the CDR3 is TGTGCCAGCAGCTTAGAACCTAGCAATGAGCAGTTCTTC. It yields the protein CASSLEPSNEQFF.